This T cell receptor (beta chain) was observed in a study of blood T cell repertoires in COVID-19. Background on the study: In each case, the material was cDNA or gDNA derived from T cells, B-cell-depleted T cells, or PBMCs.

This CDR3 contains 19 residues. Original analysis: Quantification of nucleated cells was approximated via reference gene primer amplification. Sequencing was performed with immunoSEQ multiplex PCR; in TCRdb, only in-frame clones are kept and a portion is missing. Clonal size and the V and J genes are those of that table, whereas D and trimming came from the DNA. The repertoire holds roughly 150,000 clones, with 80% to 90% as singletons. The sequenced material came from peripheral blood. The chain uses TRBV1 and TRBJ2-7; TRBD1, the table's D call, was not compared with the DNA. TRBV1 is a known pseudogene. This TCR derives from a woman in her thirties or forties with acute or convalescent COVID-19. The CDR3 is CTSSHLPPHAGGSRYEQYF. DNA for the CDR3: TGCACCAGCAGCCATTTACCCCCCCACGCAGGGGGCTCGCGCTACGAGCAGTACTTC.